This T cell receptor (beta chain) was sequenced for a study of OX40 agonist ivuxolimab in advanced cancers. Background on the study: The eligibility criteria allowed prior anti-PD-1, anti-PD-L1 or anti-CTLA-4 therapy, and 30% to 40% had some. There were three patients with partial responses, one having hepatocellular carcinoma and two cutaneous melanoma.

V was cut by 2 bases and J by 2 bases, with 14 bases left in between. Germline CDR1 is SGHTA and CDR2 is FQGNSA. The CDR3 is 16 residues long. Generated by immunoSEQ multiplex PCR, the TCRdb table keeps only in-frame clones and is missing some. The sample gives approximately 52,000 clones, roughly 78% of which show up once; 1.5% to 2% is in the top ten. The sequence was collected from an adult with an advanced solid tumor such as melanoma, head and neck, liver or kidney cancer. The chain employs TRBV7-2 and TRBJ2-3, with D possibly being TRBD1 (6 bases). The source was CD4+ or CD8+ T cells sorted from blood, collected in a trial of the OX40 agonist ivuxolimab. CDR3 region: CASSLTGTTLTDTQYF. DNA for the CDR3: TGTGCCAGCAGCTTAACCGGGACAACTCTCACAGATACGCAGTATTTT.